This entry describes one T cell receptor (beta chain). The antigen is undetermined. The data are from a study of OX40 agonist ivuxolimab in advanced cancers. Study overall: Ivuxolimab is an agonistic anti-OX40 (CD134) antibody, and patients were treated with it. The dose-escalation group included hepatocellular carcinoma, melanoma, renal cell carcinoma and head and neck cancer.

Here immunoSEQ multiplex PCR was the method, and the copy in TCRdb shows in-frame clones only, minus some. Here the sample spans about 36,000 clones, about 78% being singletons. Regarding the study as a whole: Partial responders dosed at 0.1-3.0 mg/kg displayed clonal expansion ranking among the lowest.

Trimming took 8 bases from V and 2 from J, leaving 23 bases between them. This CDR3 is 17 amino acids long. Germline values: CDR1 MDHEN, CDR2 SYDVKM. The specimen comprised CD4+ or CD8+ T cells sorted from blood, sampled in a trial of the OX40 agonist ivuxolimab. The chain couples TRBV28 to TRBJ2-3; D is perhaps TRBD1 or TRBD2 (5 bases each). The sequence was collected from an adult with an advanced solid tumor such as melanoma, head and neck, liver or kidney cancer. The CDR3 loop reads CASSQGYGGDVTDTQYF. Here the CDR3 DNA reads TGTGCCAGCTCCCAAGGGTACGGTGGGGACGTCACAGATACGCAGTATTTT.